The 11 T cell receptor beta chains below come from one sample, sequenced in a study of shared T cell receptors in the human thymus. Profiling relied on immunoSEQ multiplex PCR, and the TCRdb table lists in-frame clones only, not all of them. This sample has 630,000 or so clones, with approximately 87% found just once. The same data also went into a second study, on human thymus T cells.

The sample was thymocytes. The receptors stem from a boy in the first two years of life with a congenital heart defect.

The gene calls are TRBV7-9 and TRBJ2-7, with D possibly being TRBD2 (6 bases). Germline CDR1 is SEHNR and CDR2 is FQNEAQ (reference sequence). V was cut by 10 bases and J by 3 bases, with 19 bases left in between. The CDR3 runs 14 residues. The CDR3 loop reads CATDPQTAGYEQYF. DNA of the CDR3: TGTGCCACGGACCCCCAGACAGCGGGCTACGAGCAGTACTTC.

The chain couples TRBV29-1 to TRBJ2-1, with TRBD2 matching over 10 bases. Germline V gene lookup returns CDR1 SQVTM and CDR2 ANQGSEA. V shed 4 bases, J shed 6 bases, and the junction held 3 bases outside the gene matches. The CDR3 is 13 residues long. The CDR3 DNA sequence: TGCAGCGTTGCTAGCGGGGGTTTCAATGAGCAGTTCTTC. Protein: CSVASGGFNEQFF.

The chain combines TRBV27 with TRBJ1-4; 8 positions agree with TRBD1. The CDR3 length is 18 residues. After removal of 4 bases from V and 2 bases from J, the junction contained 12 bases not matched to a gene. From germline, CDR1 is MNHEY and CDR2 SMNVEV (reference sequence). CDR3 residues: CASSSSRGRVGTNEKLFF. The DNA for the CDR3 is TGTGCCAGCAGTTCCTCCAGGGGGCGTGTGGGGACTAATGAAAAACTGTTTTTT.

The chain uses TRBV18 and TRBJ1-2, with D possibly being TRBD1 (5 bases). Per the germline V gene, CDR1 is KGHSH and CDR2 is LQKENI. This CDR3 has 14 residues. V lost 3 bases and J lost 3, with 11 bases in between. As DNA, the CDR3 is TGTGCCAGCTCACCCTTTACGGGGGACTATGGCTACACCTTC. Translation gives CASSPFTGDYGYTF.

In its sample, this clone was seen a few times. The gene calls are TRBV28 and TRBJ2-2, with a possible D match to TRBD2 (6 bases). Germline CDR1 reads MDHEN; CDR2 reads SYDVKM. CDR3 length: 12 residues. Trimming stripped 11 bases from V and 6 bases from J, with 13 bases between. Here the CDR3 DNA reads TGTGCCCCCCCCGGGAGTTCCGGGGAGCTGTTTTTT. Encoded protein: CAPPGSSGELFF.

J is TRBJ1-6 and V is TRBV27, with D perhaps TRBD1 (6 bases). In germline, CDR1 is MNHEY, CDR2 SMNVEV (reference sequence). CDR3 length: 14 residues. The V gene lost 6 bases and the J gene lost 10 bases, with 16 bases spanning the gap. The CDR3 coding sequence is TGTGCCAGCAGGTCTCAGGGGTTTGGATCACCCCTCCACTTT. Protein sequence: CASRSQGFGSPLHF.

This clone came up once. The V and J genes are TRBV6-1 and TRBJ2-5; D not resolved. V lost 7 bases to trimming and J lost 4 bases, with 13 bases between them. The V gene's germline CDR1 is MNHNS and CDR2 SASEGT. This CDR3 comprises 13 residues. The CDR3 reads CASTARWLETQYF. Written as DNA, the CDR3 is TGTGCCAGCACTGCCAGATGGTTAGAGACCCAGTACTTC.

Notes on this clone: The sample contains more than one DNA sequence encoding this CDR3. The V and J genes are TRBV6-1 and TRBJ1-6, with unresolved D. Deletions cut 2 bases from V and 3 bases from J, with 8 bases between. The CDR3 has 15 residues. Germline V gene sequence: CDR1 MNHNS, CDR2 SASEGT. CDR3 sequence reads: CASSEWASYNSPLHF. As DNA, the CDR3 is TGTGCCAGCAGTGAATGGGCAAGCTATAATTCACCCCTCCACTTT.

CDR3 protein: CASSFWGDTEAFF. The CDR3 coding sequence is TGTGCCAGCAGCTTTTGGGGGGACACTGAAGCTTTCTTT. This chain uses TRBV7-2 with TRBJ1-1, with D perhaps TRBD1 (5 bases). CDR3 length: 13 amino acids. V lost 3 bases, J lost 3 bases, and 8 bases lay in between. Germline V gene data show CDR1 as SGHTA and CDR2 as FQGNSA.

The V and J genes are TRBV6-6 and TRBJ2-7, with 9 bases aligning to TRBD1. The CDR3 covers 14 residues. Germline values: CDR1 MNHNY, CDR2 SVGAGI (reference sequence). After removal of 4 bases from V and 3 bases from J, the junction contained 4 bases not matched to a gene. For the CDR3, the DNA is TGTGCCAGCAGTTGTCCGGGACAGGGCTACGAGCAGTACTTC. Protein: CASSCPGQGYEQYF.

The rearrangement joins TRBV7-2 to TRBJ2-1, with D maybe TRBD2 (5 bases). Germline loops: CDR1 SGHTA, CDR2 FQGNSA. The CDR3 runs to 18 residues. Trimming pared 1 base from V and 4 bases from J, leaving 20 bases between. The CDR3 protein is CASSLVLPGMGYYNEQFF. The CDR3 DNA reads TGTGCCAGCAGCTTAGTTCTCCCGGGGATGGGGTATTACAATGAGCAGTTCTTC. Full variable domain (rest looked up from reference TRBV7-2 and TRBJ2-1): GAGVSQSPSNKVTEKGKDVELRCDPISGHTALYWYRQSLGQGLEFLIYFQGNSAPDKSGLPSDRFSAERTGGSVSTLTIQRTQQEDSAVYLCASSLVLPGMGYYNEQFFGPGTRLTVL.